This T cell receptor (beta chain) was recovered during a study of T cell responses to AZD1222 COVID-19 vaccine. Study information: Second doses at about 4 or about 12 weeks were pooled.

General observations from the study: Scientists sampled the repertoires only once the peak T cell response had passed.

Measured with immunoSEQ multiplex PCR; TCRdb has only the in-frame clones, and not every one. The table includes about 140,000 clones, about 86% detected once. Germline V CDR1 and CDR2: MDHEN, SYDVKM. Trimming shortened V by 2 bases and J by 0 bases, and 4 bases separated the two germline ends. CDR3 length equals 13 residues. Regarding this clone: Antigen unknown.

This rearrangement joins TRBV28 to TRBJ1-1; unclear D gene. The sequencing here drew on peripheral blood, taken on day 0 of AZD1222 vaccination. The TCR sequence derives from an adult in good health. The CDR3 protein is CASSLPMNTEAFF. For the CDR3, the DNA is TGTGCCAGCAGTTTACCGATGAACACTGAAGCTTTCTTT.